This entry concerns a single T cell receptor beta chain. This sample stems from a study of blood T cell repertoires in COVID-19. Background on the study: Donors in the United States, Italy and Spain gave samples during acute or convalescent COVID-19.

Per the original methods: Reference gene primers were amplified, and this amplification served to estimate nucleated cell counts. The repertoire was sequenced with immunoSEQ multiplex PCR; TCRdb's copy has only in-frame clones and lacks some. V and J calls and clone size follow that table, whereas D and trimming were derived from the DNA. Of fewer than 350,000 clones in the sample, approximately 87% are singletons; the top ten hold roughly 12%. CDR3 length equals 15 residues. Trimming stripped 3 bases from V and 4 bases from J, with 13 bases between. Looked up from germline, CDR1 is KGHSH and CDR2 is LQKENI.

The receptor comes from a woman younger than 45 with COVID-19, enrolled during active disease. Sequenced: peripheral blood. This rearrangement joins TRBV18 to TRBJ1-5; a possible D gene is TRBD1 (6 bases). CDR3 nucleotide sequence: TGTGCCAGCTCACCCCGGGGGGGCCCTAATCAGCCCCAGCATTTT. It yields the protein CASSPRGGPNQPQHF.